The 25 T cell receptor beta chains presented below share a single source sample, sequenced in a study of T-cell memory formation after mild COVID-19. TCRdb itself ran the 5' RACE reads through MiXCR, one entry per CDR3 protein. In the table there are about 390,000 distinct CDR3 sequences, 21% of which are singletons. Sequenced input: PBMCs or a T cell subset sorted from them (not recorded which). The receptors shown here come from an adult woman who had mild COVID-19 (a few samples of this study predate the infection). Cell type and time point are not known.

This clonotype was found a few times. The chain combines TRBV24-1 with TRBJ2-1; D is ambiguous. Trimming removed 0 bases at V and 8 bases at J, with 13 bases between. This CDR3 has 15 amino acids. Germline V gene lookup returns CDR1 KGHDR and CDR2 SFDVKD. This chain's CDR3 is CATSDLRRPDDEQFF. In DNA form, the CDR3 reads TGTGCCACCAGTGATTTGCGGCGGCCGGACGATGAGCAGTTCTTC.

This clonotype was counted many times. The chain is built from TRBV7-3 and TRBJ2-1; 9 nucleotides align to TRBD2. The length of the CDR3 is 15 residues. J gave up 6 bases and V 5 bases, and 8 bases lay outside the gene matches. CDR1 SGHTA and CDR2 FQGTGA come from the germline V gene. The CDR3 region has the DNA TGTGCCAGCAGCCCAGGCCTAGCGGGAAGCAATGAGCAGTTCTTC. Translating it yields CASSPGLAGSNEQFF.

CDR3 nucleotide sequence: TGCAGTGCGCGACCCAACCGGATTTACAATGAGCAGTTCTTC. Amino acid sequence: CSARPNRIYNEQFF. The chain couples TRBV20-1 to TRBJ2-1, with D unresolved. V lost 6 bases, J lost 4 bases, and 16 bases lay in between. The CDR3 totals 14 residues. Per the germline V gene, CDR1 is DFQATT and CDR2 is SNEGSKA (reference sequence).

The chain combines TRBV24-1 with TRBJ1-5; D not resolved. This CDR3 has 13 amino acids. Per the germline V gene, CDR1 is KGHDR and CDR2 is SFDVKD. Trimming left V 7 bases short and J 0 bases short, with 6 bases between. In nucleotides, the CDR3 is TGTGCCACCAGCGCCATTAGCAATCAGCCCCAGCATTTT. Its protein product is CATSAISNQPQHF.

The chain is built from TRBV3-1 and TRBJ1-1, with D uncertain. There are 13 residues in the CDR3. Looked up from germline, CDR1 is LGHDT and CDR2 is YNNKEL (reference sequence). Trimming shortened V by 1 base and J by 5 bases, and 8 bases separated the two germline ends. The CDR3 is CASSQAGKTEAFF. Written as DNA, the CDR3 is TGTGCCAGCAGCCAAGCGGGTAAGACTGAAGCTTTCTTT. The variable domain in full, completed from reference TRBV3-1 and TRBJ1-1, reads DTAVSQTPKYLVTQMGNDKSIKCEQNLGHDTMYWYKQDSKKFLKIMFSYNNKELIINETVPNRFSPKSPDKAHLNLHINSLELGDSAVYFCASSQAGKTEAFFGQGTRLTVV.

The chain is built from TRBV12-2 and TRBJ2-5; TRBD2, the table's D call, lacks a check against the DNA. TRBV12-2 is flagged as a pseudogene. There are 17 residues in the CDR3. DNA of the CDR3: TGTGCAAGTCGCTCCCAGGTCGGGAGAAACCCTTCCGAGACCCAGTACTTC. Translation: CASRSQVGRNPSETQYF.

The chain carries TRBV6-2 or TRBV6-3 and TRBJ2-3; possible D gene TRBD1, 6 bases. Trimming cost V 0 bases and J 3 bases, with 13 bases left between them. Germline V gene sequence: CDR1 MNHEY, CDR2 SVGEGT. The CDR3 has 16 amino acids. The CDR3: CASSYSLPGETDTQYF. CDR3 DNA sequence: TGTGCCAGCAGTTACTCTTTGCCAGGGGAAACAGATACGCAGTATTTT.

The V call is TRBV4-3, the J call TRBJ1-2; D might be TRBD1 (5 bases). The CDR3 is 14 amino acids. CDR1 is LGHNA, CDR2 YSLEER, per germline. V lost 1 base to trimming and J lost 3 bases, with 9 bases between them. The CDR3 DNA sequence: TGCGCCAGCAGCCAAGGGGACGGAGACTATGGCTACACCTTC. This sequence encodes CASSQGDGDYGYTF.

This chain uses TRBV24-1 with TRBJ2-7; the match to TRBD1 covers 8 bases. The V and J ends lost 3 bases and 4 bases, in that order; junction bases with no gene match: 7. The CDR3 spans 15 residues. In germline, CDR1 is KGHDR, CDR2 SFDVKD. Here the CDR3 DNA reads TGTGCCACCAGTGATACCACAGGGGGACCTTACGAGCAGTACTTC. Amino acid sequence: CATSDTTGGPYEQYF.

The CDR3 here is CSGGLAGADTQYF. The CDR3 DNA sequence: TGCAGTGGGGGACTAGCGGGGGCAGATACGCAGTATTTT. The chain is built from TRBV20-1 and TRBJ2-3; TRBD2 agrees at 14 bases. Per germline, CDR1 DFQATT and CDR2 SNEGSKA (reference sequence). There are 13 residues in the CDR3. V lost 7 bases, J lost 4 bases, and 1 base stayed unmatched.

The chain joins TRBV12-3 or TRBV12-4 to TRBJ2-1, with 12 bases matching TRBD2. Trimming removed 5 bases from V and 3 bases from J; junction bases left unmatched: 11. The CDR3 has 18 residues. CDR3 DNA: TGTGCCAGCAGTCTTACTAGCGGGAGGACGTGGTACTACAATGAGCAGTTCTTC. It yields the protein CASSLTSGRTWYYNEQFF.

The chain joins TRBV3-1 to TRBJ2-7; 7 nucleotides match TRBD1. V dropped 5 bases and J dropped 4; count of bases not matched to a gene: 11. Germline assignment: CDR1 LGHDT and CDR2 YNNKEL (reference sequence). This CDR3 has 15 amino acids. The CDR3 DNA reads as TGTGCCAGCAGCACCGACGACAGGGAAGGATACGAGCAGTACTTC. Protein: CASSTDDREGYEQYF.

The table lists this clonotype with many counts. The chain uses TRBV12-3 or TRBV12-4 and TRBJ1-1; 11 bases match TRBD1. The CDR3 covers 13 residues. The V gene end was trimmed by 5 bases and the J gene end by 10 bases; junction bases not matched to a gene: 6. CDR3 nucleotides: TGTGCCAGCAGTCAACCGGGACAGGGGGTAGCTTTCTTT. This codes for CASSQPGQGVAFF.

The rearrangement uses TRBV10-3 and TRBJ1-1; D might be TRBD1 (5 bases). Germline CDR1 ENHRY, CDR2 SYGVKD. The CDR3 sequence is 12 residues long. V was clipped by 4 bases and J by 5 bases, with 8 bases between them. This chain's CDR3 is CAISGQPTEAFF. CDR3 nucleotides: TGTGCCATCAGTGGACAGCCGACTGAAGCTTTCTTT.

The J gene is TRBJ2-3, the V gene TRBV12-3 or TRBV12-4; 10 bases fit TRBD2. The CDR3 contains 14 residues. With 7 bases clipped from V and 5 bases from J, the junction kept 6 bases outside the gene matches. The CDR3 sequence is CASKERGGRDTQYF. The CDR3 DNA sequence: TGTGCCAGCAAAGAGCGGGGGGGCCGAGATACGCAGTATTTT.

The chain uses TRBV7-6 and TRBJ2-3, with a possible D match to TRBD2 (6 bases). Germline lookup yields CDR1 SGHVS and CDR2 FNYEAQ. V was shortened by 3 bases and J by 2 bases, with 12 bases between the two germline ends. The CDR3 spans 15 residues. In nucleotides, the CDR3 is TGTGCCAGCAGCTTCGTCAGGGAGGCCACAGATACGCAGTATTTT. Translated, it gives CASSFVREATDTQYF.

V and J are TRBV7-8 and TRBJ2-2; 10 bases are shared with TRBD1. With 5 bases clipped from V and 5 bases from J, the junction kept 14 bases outside the gene matches. There are 18 residues in the CDR3. Germline lookup yields CDR1 SGHVS and CDR2 FQNEAQ. The CDR3 bases are TGTGCCAGCAGCAACCGGGACAGGGGCTTAGGCGGAACCGGGGAGCTGTTTTTT. Protein: CASSNRDRGLGGTGELFF.

The V call is TRBV6-5, the J call TRBJ2-7; 8 nucleotides match TRBD1. CDR1 and CDR2 from the germline V gene are MNHEY and SVGAGI. V was clipped by 0 bases and J by 5 bases; unmatched bases: 6. The CDR3 extends over 15 amino acids. The CDR3 DNA sequence: TGTGCCAGCAGTTACTCGGGCAGGGGGCTCCACGAGCAGTACTTC. Translated: CASSYSGRGLHEQYF.

A few counts support this clonotype. The J gene is TRBJ2-3, the V gene TRBV12-3 or TRBV12-4; 10 nucleotides line up with TRBD2. This CDR3 comprises 18 residues. V lost 1 base to trimming and J lost 0 bases; unmatched junction nucleotides: 7. CDR3 sequence: CASSLVGLAVSSTDTQYF. CDR3 nucleotides: TGTGCCAGCAGTTTAGTAGGACTAGCGGTTTCTAGCACAGATACGCAGTATTTT.

The chain couples TRBV12-3 or TRBV12-4 to TRBJ2-1; D perhaps matches TRBD2 (7 bases). V shed 6 bases and J shed 7 bases, with 22 bases lying between them. The CDR3 sequence is 16 residues long. CDR3 coding DNA: TGTGCCAGCAGCTCCCTTGGGGGGGGAGGGGGGAATGAGCAGTTCTTC. Protein sequence: CASSSLGGGGGNEQFF.

The chain uses TRBV9 and TRBJ2-5, with no clear D. The CDR3 covers 14 residues. The V end lost 0 bases, the J end lost 1 base, and 7 bases lay between the germline ends. CDR1 SGDLS and CDR2 YYNGEE come from the germline V gene. The CDR3 nucleotides are TGTGCCAGCAGCGTAGCGGGCACCCAAGAGACCCAGTACTTC. It yields the protein CASSVAGTQETQYF.

The chain employs TRBV3-1 and TRBJ2-7; 9 bases are shared with TRBD1. Trimming cost V 3 bases and J 1 base; bases outside gene matches: 4. The CDR3 length is 15 residues. Germline assignment: CDR1 LGHDT and CDR2 YNNKEL (reference sequence). The CDR3 protein is CASSQRTGESYEQYF. CDR3 DNA: TGTGCCAGCAGCCAGCGGACAGGGGAATCCTACGAGCAGTACTTC.

This clonotype turned up a few times. This chain joins TRBV30 and TRBJ1-6; tentatively, D is TRBD1 (6 bases). The V end was cut by 4 bases, the J end by 7 bases, with 11 bases between. Looked up from germline, CDR1 is GTSNPN and CDR2 is SVGIG (reference sequence). The CDR3 covers 13 residues. CDR3 sequence: CAWTRTDNSPLHF. CDR3 in DNA: TGTGCCTGGACCCGGACAGACAATTCACCCCTCCACTTT. The full variable domain, completed using reference TRBV30 and TRBJ1-6, is SQTIHQWPATLVQPVGSPLSLECTVEGTSNPNLYWYRQAAGRGLQLLFYSVGIGQISSEVPQNLSASRPQDRQFILSSKKLLLSDSGFYLCAWTRTDNSPLHFGNGTRLTVT.

This clonotype was seen a few times. The rearrangement links TRBV6-2 or TRBV6-3 to TRBJ2-7; the match to TRBD2 covers 13 bases. The germline V gene encodes CDR1 MNHEY and CDR2 SVGEGT. V shed 5 bases and J 9 bases; nucleotides not matched to a gene: 10. The CDR3 sequence is 15 residues long. Here the CDR3 reads CASSPRPGTSGAQYF. The DNA of the CDR3 is TGTGCCAGCAGTCCAAGACCCGGGACTAGCGGGGCGCAGTACTTC.

The sample holds a few counts of this clonotype. The gene calls are TRBV5-5 and TRBJ2-7, with 10 bases aligning to TRBD2. This CDR3 has 14 amino acids. Trimming took 9 bases from V and 0 from J; bases not matched to a gene: 6. The germline CDR1 and CDR2 sequences are SGHKS and YYEKEE (reference sequence). The CDR3: CATTLAGNSYEQYF. Written as DNA, the CDR3 is TGTGCCACTACACTAGCGGGGAACTCCTACGAGCAGTACTTC.